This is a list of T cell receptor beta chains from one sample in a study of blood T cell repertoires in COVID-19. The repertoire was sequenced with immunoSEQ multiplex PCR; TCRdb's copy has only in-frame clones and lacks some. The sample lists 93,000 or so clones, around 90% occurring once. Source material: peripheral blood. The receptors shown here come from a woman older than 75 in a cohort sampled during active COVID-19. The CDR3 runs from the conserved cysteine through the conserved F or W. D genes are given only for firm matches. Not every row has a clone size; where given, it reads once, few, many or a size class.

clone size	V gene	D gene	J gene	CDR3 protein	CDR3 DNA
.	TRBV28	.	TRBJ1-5	CASQGSNQPQHF	TGTGCCAGCCAGGGTAGCAATCAGCCCCAGCATTTT
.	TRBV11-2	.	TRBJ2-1	CASSDGTKYNEQFF	TGTGCCAGCAGCGACGGGACAAAATACAATGAGCAGTTCTTC
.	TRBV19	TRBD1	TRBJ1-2	CASRGIGGGYTF	TGTGCCAGTAGAGGAATAGGGGGCGGCTACACCTTC
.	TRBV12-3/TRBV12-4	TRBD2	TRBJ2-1	CASSRLAAEQFF	TGTGCCAGCAGTCGACTAGCGGCCGAGCAGTTCTTC
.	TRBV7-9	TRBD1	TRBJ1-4	CASSPRQGIEKLFF	TGTGCCAGCAGCCCCCGACAGGGTATTGAAAAACTGTTTTTT
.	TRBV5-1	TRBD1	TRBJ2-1	CASNPTGNPGNEQFF	TGCGCCAGCAACCCGACAGGGAACCCAGGGAATGAGCAGTTCTTC
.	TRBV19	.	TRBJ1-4	CASSITNAGEKLFF	TGTGCCAGTAGTATCACTAACGCCGGGGAAAAACTGTTTTTT
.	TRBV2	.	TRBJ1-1	CASRKGMNTEAFF	TGTGCCAGCAGGAAGGGGATGAACACTGAAGCTTTCTTT
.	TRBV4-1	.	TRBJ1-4	CASSQVELNEKLFF	TGCGCCAGCAGCCAAGTTGAACTAAATGAAAAACTGTTTTTT
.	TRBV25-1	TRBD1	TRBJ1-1	CASKGQGTVKAFF	TGTGCCAGCAAGGGACAGGGTACTGTGAAAGCTTTCTTT
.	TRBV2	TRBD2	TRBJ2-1	CASEGTSGEVKQFF	TGTGCCAGCGAAGGGACTAGCGGGGAAGTGAAGCAGTTCTTC
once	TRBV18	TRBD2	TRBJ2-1	CASSPRREGLGNEQFF	TGTGCCAGCTCACCTCGTCGGGAGGGCCTAGGAAATGAGCAGTTCTTC
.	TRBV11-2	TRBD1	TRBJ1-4	CASSSPRQGGSGLFF	TGTGCCAGCAGCTCCCCCCGACAGGGGGGGTCGGGACTGTTTTTT
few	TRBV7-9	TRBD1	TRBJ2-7	CASSRQGSSYEQYF	TGTGCCAGCAGCCGACAGGGAAGCTCCTACGAGCAGTACTTC
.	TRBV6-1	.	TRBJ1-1	CASSEARGNTEAFF	TGTGCCAGCAGTGAAGCGCGAGGGAACACTGAAGCTTTCTTT
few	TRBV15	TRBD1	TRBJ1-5	CATSSTSHRIGGGGPQHF	TGTGCCACCAGCAGCACAAGCCACCGAATAGGGGGCGGTGGGCCCCAGCATTTT
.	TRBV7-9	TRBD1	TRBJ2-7	CASSALQGGSSYEQYF	TGTGCCAGCAGCGCCTTACAGGGGGGCTCATCCTACGAGCAGTACTTC
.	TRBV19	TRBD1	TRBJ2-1	CASSDRGSPYNEQFF	TGTGCCAGTAGCGACAGGGGGTCTCCCTACAATGAGCAGTTCTTC
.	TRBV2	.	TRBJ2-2	CASDQGANTGELFF	TGTGCCAGCGACCAGGGCGCGAACACCGGGGAGCTGTTTTTT
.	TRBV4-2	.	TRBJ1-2	CASSQGGVNYGYTF	TGTGCCAGCAGCCAAGGTGGAGTTAACTATGGCTACACCTTC
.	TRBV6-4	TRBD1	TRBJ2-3	CASSDRGDTQYF	TGTGCCAGCAGCGACAGGGGAGATACGCAGTATTTT
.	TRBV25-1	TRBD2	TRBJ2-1	CASSESGTSWSEQFF	TGTGCCAGCAGTGAATCCGGGACTAGCTGGTCTGAGCAGTTCTTC
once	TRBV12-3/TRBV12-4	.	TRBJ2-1	CVSGLQVWDEQFF	TGTGTCAGCGGCCTCCAGGTTTGGGATGAGCAGTTCTTC
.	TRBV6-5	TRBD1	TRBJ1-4	CASKEGQGNEKLFF	TGTGCCAGCAAAGAGGGACAGGGAAATGAAAAACTGTTTTTT
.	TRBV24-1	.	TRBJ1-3	CATRKSGTFSGNTIYF	TGTGCCACCAGAAAATCCGGGACATTCTCTGGAAACACCATATATTTT
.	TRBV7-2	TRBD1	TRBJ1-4	CASSLAQGGKVLFF	TGTGCCAGCAGCTTAGCGCAAGGGGGCAAAGTTCTGTTTTTT
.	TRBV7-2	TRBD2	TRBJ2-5	CASSLFSLAGAQETQYF	TGTGCCAGCAGCTTATTTTCACTAGCGGGAGCCCAAGAGACCCAGTACTTC
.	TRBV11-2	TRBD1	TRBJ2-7	CASSPNSRTGAYEQYF	TGTGCCAGCAGCCCCAACTCCCGGACAGGGGCCTACGAGCAGTACTTC
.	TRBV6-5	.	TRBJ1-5	CASSLLSNQPQHF	TGTGCCAGCAGCCTTCTTAGCAATCAGCCCCAGCATTTT
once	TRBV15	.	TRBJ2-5	CATRTRAGSGETQYF	TGTGCCACCAGGACGCGGGCGGGTAGCGGAGAGACCCAGTACTTC
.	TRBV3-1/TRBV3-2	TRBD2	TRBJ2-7	CASSQASSGRGYEQYF	TGTGCCAGCAGCCAAGCGTCTAGCGGGAGGGGCTACGAGCAGTACTTC
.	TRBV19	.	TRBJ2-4	CASSIDRGIQYF	TGTGCCAGTAGTATAGATCGGGGCATTCAGTACTTC
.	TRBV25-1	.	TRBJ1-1	CASSKGRGMNTEAFF	TGTGCCAGCAGTAAGGGGCGGGGGATGAACACTGAAGCTTTCTTT